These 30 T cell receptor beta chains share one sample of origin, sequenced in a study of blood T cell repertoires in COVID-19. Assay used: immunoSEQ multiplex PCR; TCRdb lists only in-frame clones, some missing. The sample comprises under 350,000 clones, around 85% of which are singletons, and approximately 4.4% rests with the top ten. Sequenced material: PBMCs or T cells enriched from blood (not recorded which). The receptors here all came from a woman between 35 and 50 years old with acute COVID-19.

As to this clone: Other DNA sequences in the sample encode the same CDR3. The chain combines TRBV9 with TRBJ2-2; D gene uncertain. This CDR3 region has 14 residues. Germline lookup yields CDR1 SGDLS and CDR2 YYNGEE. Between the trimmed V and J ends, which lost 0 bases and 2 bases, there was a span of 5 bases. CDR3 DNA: TGTGCCAGCAGCGTAGAGCTAAACACCGGGGAGCTGTTTTTT. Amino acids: CASSVELNTGELFF.

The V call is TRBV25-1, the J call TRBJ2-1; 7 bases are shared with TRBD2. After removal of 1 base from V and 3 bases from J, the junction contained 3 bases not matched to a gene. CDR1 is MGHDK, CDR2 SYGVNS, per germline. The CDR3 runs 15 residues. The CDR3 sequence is CASSESGGFYNEQFF. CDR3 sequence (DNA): TGTGCCAGCAGTGAATCGGGGGGATTCTACAATGAGCAGTTCTTC.

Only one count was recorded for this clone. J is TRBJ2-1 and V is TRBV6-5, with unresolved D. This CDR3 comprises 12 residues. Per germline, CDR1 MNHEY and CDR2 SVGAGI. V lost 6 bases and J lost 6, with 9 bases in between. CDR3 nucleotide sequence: TGTGCCAGCAGCCGGTTCCCCAATGAGCAGTTCTTC. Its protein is CASSRFPNEQFF.

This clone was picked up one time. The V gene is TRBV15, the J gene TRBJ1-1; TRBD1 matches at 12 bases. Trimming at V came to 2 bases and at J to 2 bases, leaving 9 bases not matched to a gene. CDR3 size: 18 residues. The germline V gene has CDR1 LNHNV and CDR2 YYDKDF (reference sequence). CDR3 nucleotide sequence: TGTGCCACCAGCAGACCGGGACAGGGGGCACTCTTTAACACTGAAGCTTTCTTT. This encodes CATSRPGQGALFNTEAFF.

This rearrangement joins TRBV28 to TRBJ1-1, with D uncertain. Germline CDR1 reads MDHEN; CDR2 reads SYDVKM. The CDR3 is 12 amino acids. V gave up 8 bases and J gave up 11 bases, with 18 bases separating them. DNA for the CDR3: TGTGCCAGCTTCGGTGGTGGCGCAGCGGCTTTCTTT. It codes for CASFGGGAAAFF.

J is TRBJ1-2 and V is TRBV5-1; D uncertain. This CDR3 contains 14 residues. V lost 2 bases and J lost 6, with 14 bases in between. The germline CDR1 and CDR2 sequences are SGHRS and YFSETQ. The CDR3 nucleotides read TGCGCCAGCAGCTTTGGGCAGGATCTTAATGGCTACACCTTC. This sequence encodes CASSFGQDLNGYTF.

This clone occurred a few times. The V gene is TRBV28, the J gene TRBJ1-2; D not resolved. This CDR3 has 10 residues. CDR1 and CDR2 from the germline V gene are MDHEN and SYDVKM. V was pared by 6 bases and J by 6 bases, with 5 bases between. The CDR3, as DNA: TGTGCCAGCAGCCTAGATGGCTACACCTTC. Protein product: CASSLDGYTF.

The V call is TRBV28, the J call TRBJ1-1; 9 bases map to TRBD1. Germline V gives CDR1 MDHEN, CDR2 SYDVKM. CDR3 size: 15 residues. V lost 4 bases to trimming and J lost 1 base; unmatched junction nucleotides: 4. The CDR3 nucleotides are TGTGCCAGCAGTTACCCGGACAGGGGGAACACTGAAGCTTTCTTT. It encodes CASSYPDRGNTEAFF.

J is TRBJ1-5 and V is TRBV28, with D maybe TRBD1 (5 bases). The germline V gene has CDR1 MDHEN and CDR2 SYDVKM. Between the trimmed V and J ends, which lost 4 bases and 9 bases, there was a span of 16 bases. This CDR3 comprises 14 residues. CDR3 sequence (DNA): TGTGCCAGCAGTTCCCGTCCACAGGCAGGGCCCCAGCATTTT. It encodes CASSSRPQAGPQHF. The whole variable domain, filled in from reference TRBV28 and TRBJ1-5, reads DVKVTQSSRYLVKRTGEKVFLECVQDMDHENMFWYRQDPGLGLRLIYFSYDVKMKEKGDIPEGYSVSREKKERFSLILESASTNQTSMYLCASSSRPQAGPQHFGDGTRLSIL.

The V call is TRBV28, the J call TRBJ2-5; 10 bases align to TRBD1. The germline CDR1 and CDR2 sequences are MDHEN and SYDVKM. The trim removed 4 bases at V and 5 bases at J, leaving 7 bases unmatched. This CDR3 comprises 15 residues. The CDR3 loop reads CASSSRTGGRETQYF. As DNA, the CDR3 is TGTGCCAGCAGTTCCAGGACAGGGGGAAGGGAGACCCAGTACTTC.

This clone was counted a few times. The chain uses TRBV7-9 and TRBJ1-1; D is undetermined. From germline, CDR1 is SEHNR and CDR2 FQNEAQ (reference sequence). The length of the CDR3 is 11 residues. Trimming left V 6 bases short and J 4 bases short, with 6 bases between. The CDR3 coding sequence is TGTGCCAGCAGTCTCTCCACTGAAGCTTTCTTT. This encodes CASSLSTEAFF.

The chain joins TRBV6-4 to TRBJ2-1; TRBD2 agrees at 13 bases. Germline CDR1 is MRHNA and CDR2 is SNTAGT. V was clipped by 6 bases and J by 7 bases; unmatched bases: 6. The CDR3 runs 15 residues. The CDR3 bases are TGTGCCAGCAGCCCGGGACTAGCGGGGCGGAATGAGCAGTTCTTC. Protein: CASSPGLAGRNEQFF.

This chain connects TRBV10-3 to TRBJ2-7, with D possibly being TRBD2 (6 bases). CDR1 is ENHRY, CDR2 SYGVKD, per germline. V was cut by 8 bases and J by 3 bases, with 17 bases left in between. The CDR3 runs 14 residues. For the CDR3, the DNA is TGTGCCATCCACTTGGGGACTGGTTTCTACGAGCAGTACTTC. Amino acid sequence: CAIHLGTGFYEQYF.

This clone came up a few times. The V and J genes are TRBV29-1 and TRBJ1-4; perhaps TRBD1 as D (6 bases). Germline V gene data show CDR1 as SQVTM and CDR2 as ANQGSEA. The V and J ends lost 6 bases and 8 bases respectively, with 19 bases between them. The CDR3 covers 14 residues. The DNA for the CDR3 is TGCAGCGTGGGAACAGGGACGGTAGGGGAAAAACTGTTTTTT. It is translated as CSVGTGTVGEKLFF. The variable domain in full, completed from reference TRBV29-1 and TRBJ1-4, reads SAVISQKPSRDICQRGTSLTIQCQVDSQVTMMFWYRQQPGQSLTLIATANQGSEATYESGFVIDKFPISRPNLTFSTLTVSNMSPEDSSIYLCSVGTGTVGEKLFFGSGTQLSVL.

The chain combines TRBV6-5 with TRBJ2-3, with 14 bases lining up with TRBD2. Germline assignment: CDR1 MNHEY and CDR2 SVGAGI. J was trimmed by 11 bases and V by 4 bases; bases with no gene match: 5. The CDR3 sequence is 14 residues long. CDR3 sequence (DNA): TGTGCCAGCAGTTGGGGGACTAGCGGGAGTGGGCAGTATTTT. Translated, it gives CASSWGTSGSGQYF.

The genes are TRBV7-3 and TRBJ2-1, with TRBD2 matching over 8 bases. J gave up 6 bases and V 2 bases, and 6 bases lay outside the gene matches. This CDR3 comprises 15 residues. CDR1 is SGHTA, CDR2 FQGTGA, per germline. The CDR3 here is CASSLGGRSPNEQFF. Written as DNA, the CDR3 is TGTGCCAGCAGCTTAGGCGGGAGGTCCCCCAATGAGCAGTTCTTC.

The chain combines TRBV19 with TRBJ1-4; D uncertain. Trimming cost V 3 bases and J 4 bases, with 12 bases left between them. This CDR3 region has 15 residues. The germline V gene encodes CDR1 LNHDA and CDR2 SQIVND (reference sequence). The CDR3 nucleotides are TGTGCCAGTAGTATTTCGCCAGGAGGTAATGAAAAACTGTTTTTT. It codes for CASSISPGGNEKLFF.

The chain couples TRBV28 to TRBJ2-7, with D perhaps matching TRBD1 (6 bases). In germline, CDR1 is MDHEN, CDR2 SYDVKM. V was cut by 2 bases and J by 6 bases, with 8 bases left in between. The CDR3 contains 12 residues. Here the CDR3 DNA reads TGTGCCAGCAGTTTAACAGGGCGCGAGCAGTACTTC. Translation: CASSLTGREQYF.

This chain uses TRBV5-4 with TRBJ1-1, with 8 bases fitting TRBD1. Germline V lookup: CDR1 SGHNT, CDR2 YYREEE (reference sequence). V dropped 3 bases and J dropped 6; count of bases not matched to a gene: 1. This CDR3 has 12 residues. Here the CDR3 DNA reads TGTGCCAGCAGCTGGGGACAGGCTGAAGCTTTCTTT. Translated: CASSWGQAEAFF.

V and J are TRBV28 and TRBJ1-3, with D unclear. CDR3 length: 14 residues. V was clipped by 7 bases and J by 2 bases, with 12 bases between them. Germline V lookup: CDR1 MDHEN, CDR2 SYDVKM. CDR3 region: CASKAHLPGNTIYF. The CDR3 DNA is TGTGCCAGCAAAGCCCACCTACCTGGAAACACCATATATTTT.

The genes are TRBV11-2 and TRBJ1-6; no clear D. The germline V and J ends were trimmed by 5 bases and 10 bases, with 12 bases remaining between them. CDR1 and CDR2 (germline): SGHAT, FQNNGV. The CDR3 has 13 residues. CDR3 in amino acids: CASSLPPESPLHF. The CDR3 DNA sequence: TGTGCCAGCAGCCTTCCCCCGGAGTCACCCCTCCACTTT.

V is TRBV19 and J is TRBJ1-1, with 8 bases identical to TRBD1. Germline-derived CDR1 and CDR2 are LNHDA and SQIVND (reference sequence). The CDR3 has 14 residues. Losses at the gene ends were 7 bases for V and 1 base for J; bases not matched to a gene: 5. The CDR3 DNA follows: TGTGCCAGTACCCTAGGGACAGGGAACACTGAAGCTTTCTTT. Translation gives CASTLGTGNTEAFF.

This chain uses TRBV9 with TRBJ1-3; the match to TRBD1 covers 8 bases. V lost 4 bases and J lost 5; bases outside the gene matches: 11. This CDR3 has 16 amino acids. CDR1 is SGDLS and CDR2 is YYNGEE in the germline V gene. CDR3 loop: CASSSIGQGIRNTIYF. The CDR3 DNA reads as TGTGCCAGCAGCTCCATTGGACAGGGTATAAGAAACACCATATATTTT.

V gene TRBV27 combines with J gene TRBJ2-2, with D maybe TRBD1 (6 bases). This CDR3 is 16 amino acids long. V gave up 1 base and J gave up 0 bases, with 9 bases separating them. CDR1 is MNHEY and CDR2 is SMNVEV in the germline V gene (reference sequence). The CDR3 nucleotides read TGTGCCAGCAGTTTATGGGCAGGGGCGAACACCGGGGAGCTGTTTTTT. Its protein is CASSLWAGANTGELFF.

DNA of the CDR3: TGTGCCAGCAGTTCGACAGGGATTAGTCAGCCCCAGCATTTT. Protein product: CASSSTGISQPQHF. This chain connects TRBV28 to TRBJ1-5, with TRBD1 matching 7 bases. The CDR3 runs 14 residues. Germline loops: CDR1 MDHEN, CDR2 SYDVKM. The trim removed 4 bases at V and 6 bases at J, leaving 6 bases unmatched.

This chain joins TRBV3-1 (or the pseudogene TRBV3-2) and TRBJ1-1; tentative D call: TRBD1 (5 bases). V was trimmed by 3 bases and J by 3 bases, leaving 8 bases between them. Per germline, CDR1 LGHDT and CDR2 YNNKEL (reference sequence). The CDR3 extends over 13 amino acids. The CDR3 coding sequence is TGTGCCAGCAGCCACAGGGATGACACTGAAGCTTTCTTT. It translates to CASSHRDDTEAFF.

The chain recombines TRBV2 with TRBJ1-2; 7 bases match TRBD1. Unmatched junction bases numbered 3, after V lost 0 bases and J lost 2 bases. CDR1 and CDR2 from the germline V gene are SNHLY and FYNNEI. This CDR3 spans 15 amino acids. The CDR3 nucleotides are TGTGCCAGCAGTGAAGCGGGACAGCTCAACTATGGCTACACCTTC. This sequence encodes CASSEAGQLNYGYTF.

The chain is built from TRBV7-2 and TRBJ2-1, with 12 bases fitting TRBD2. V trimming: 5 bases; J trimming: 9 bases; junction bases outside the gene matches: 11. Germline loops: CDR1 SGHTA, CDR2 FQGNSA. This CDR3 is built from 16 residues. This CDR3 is CASSLVASGGASEQFF. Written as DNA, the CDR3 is TGTGCCAGCAGCCTTGTTGCTAGCGGGGGGGCCAGTGAGCAGTTCTTC.

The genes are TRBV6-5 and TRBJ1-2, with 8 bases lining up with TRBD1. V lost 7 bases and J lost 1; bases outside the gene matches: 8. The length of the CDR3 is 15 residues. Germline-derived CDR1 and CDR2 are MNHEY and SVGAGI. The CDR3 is CASTSQGAGNYGYTF. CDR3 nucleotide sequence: TGTGCCAGCACATCTCAGGGGGCCGGTAACTATGGCTACACCTTC.

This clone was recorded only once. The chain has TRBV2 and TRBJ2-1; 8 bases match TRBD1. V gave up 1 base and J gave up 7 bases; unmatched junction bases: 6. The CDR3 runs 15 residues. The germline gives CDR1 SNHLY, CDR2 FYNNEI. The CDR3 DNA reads TGTGCCAGCAGTGAAGGGACAGGGAAAGTTAATGAGCAGTTCTTC. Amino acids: CASSEGTGKVNEQFF.